Listed below are T cell receptor beta chains from one sample, sequenced in a study of blood T cell repertoires in COVID-19. Generated by immunoSEQ multiplex PCR, the TCRdb table keeps only in-frame clones and is missing some. The table includes about 270,000 clones, nearly 85% detected once. The sequencing sample was made of peripheral blood. The receptors stem from a human donor in a cohort sampled during active COVID-19. Both conserved end residues are part of each CDR3. A D gene is named only where the DNA matches it firmly. Size is stated for part of the rows, as once, few or many counts, or as a class when the clone is expanded.

V gene	D gene	clone size	J gene	CDR3 DNA	CDR3 protein
TRBV7-2	NA	NA	TRBJ1-2	TGTGCCAGCAGCTTAGCCTCCCCGGGGAGACGGCACTATGGCTACACCTTC	CASSLASPGRRHYGYTF
TRBV11-2	NA	NA	TRBJ1-5	TGTGCCAGCAGCTTAGGAGGTCTGAGCAATCAGCCCCAGCATTTT	CASSLGGLSNQPQHF
TRBV10-1	NA	NA	TRBJ1-1	TGCGCCAGCAGTGAGTCACCCCGTAGCACTGAAGCTTTCTTT	CASSESPRSTEAFF
TRBV2	TRBD1	NA	TRBJ1-4	TGTGCCAGCAGTGAACGGGGGACAGGGAATAGGGAAAAACTGTTTTTT	CASSERGTGNREKLFF
TRBV5-1	TRBD1	many	TRBJ1-5	TGCGCCAGCAGCTTGGGGACAGGGGGCAAGAATAACCAGCCCCAGCATTTT	CASSLGTGGKNNQPQHF
TRBV3-1/TRBV3-2	NA	few	TRBJ1-5	TGTGCCAGCAGCCAAGATTACCACAGGGTTAGGACGAGCAATCAGCCCCAGCATTTT	CASSQDYHRVRTSNQPQHF
TRBV12-3/TRBV12-4	NA	NA	TRBJ1-1	TGTGCCAGCACGCGGTCGTACACTGAAGCTTTCTTT	CASTRSYTEAFF
TRBV20-1	NA	once	TRBJ2-5	TGCAGTGCTAGTCCAGCCCCTGGGCTTAAGGAGACCCAGTACTTC	CSASPAPGLKETQYF
TRBV7-3	TRBD2	NA	TRBJ2-3	TGTGCCAGCAGCTCCCTAGCGGGAGGGTACACAGATACGCAGTATTTT	CASSSLAGGYTDTQYF
TRBV5-1	NA	NA	TRBJ1-1	TGCGCCAGCAGCTTGATGGCAGGACAGACTGAAGCTTTCTTT	CASSLMAGQTEAFF
TRBV27	TRBD1	NA	TRBJ2-5	TGTGCCATAGGACAGGGTCTCGAGACCCAGTACTTC	CAIGQGLETQYF
TRBV9	TRBD1	NA	TRBJ2-5	TGTGCCAGCAGCGTGGGGACAGGGGGCGGCGAGACCCAGTACTTC	CASSVGTGGGETQYF
TRBV7-9	TRBD1	NA	TRBJ1-2	TGTGCCAGCAGCCCCGACAGGGTTCGGGATGGCTACACCTTC	CASSPDRVRDGYTF
TRBV6-5	NA	NA	TRBJ1-2	TGTGCCAGTACTTATTTGCGGGGAGGGGTTGATGGCTACACCTTC	CASTYLRGGVDGYTF
TRBV9	NA	NA	TRBJ2-2	TGTGCCAGCAGCGTAGGCCCAACGGACACCGGGGAGCTGTTTTTT	CASSVGPTDTGELFF
TRBV19	TRBD2	NA	TRBJ2-2	TGTGCCAGCCGGACTAGCGGGACATACACCGGGGAGCTGTTTTTT	CASRTSGTYTGELFF
TRBV19	TRBD1	NA	TRBJ1-6	TGTGCCAGTAGTACCCAGGGACAGGGGGGCTCACCCCTCCACTTT	CASSTQGQGGSPLHF
TRBV5-1	TRBD1	NA	TRBJ2-5	TGCGCCAGCACTAGACAGGGGCTGAGAGAGACCCAGTACTTC	CASTRQGLRETQYF
TRBV7-8	TRBD1	NA	TRBJ2-1	TGTGCCAGCACTCGGGACAGGGGGTACAATGAGCAGTTCTTC	CASTRDRGYNEQFF
TRBV5-1	NA	NA	TRBJ1-1	TGCGCCAGCAGCTTGGTTCGGCAGGGGACCACTGAAGCTTTCTTT	CASSLVRQGTTEAFF
TRBV18	NA	NA	TRBJ2-1	TGTGCCAGCTTGGGCGGGAATGAGCAGTTCTTC	CASLGGNEQFF
TRBV5-8	NA	NA	TRBJ1-1	TGTGCCAGCAGCTTGGTGCAGGGCACTGAAGCTTTCTTT	CASSLVQGTEAFF
TRBV5-1	TRBD1	NA	TRBJ2-3	TGCGCCACCCGAAGCCGGGACAGCCGCACAGATACGCAGTATTTT	CATRSRDSRTDTQYF
TRBV18	TRBD1	many	TRBJ2-1	TGTGCCAGCTCAACAGGGGTCCACAATGAGCAGTTCTTC	CASSTGVHNEQFF